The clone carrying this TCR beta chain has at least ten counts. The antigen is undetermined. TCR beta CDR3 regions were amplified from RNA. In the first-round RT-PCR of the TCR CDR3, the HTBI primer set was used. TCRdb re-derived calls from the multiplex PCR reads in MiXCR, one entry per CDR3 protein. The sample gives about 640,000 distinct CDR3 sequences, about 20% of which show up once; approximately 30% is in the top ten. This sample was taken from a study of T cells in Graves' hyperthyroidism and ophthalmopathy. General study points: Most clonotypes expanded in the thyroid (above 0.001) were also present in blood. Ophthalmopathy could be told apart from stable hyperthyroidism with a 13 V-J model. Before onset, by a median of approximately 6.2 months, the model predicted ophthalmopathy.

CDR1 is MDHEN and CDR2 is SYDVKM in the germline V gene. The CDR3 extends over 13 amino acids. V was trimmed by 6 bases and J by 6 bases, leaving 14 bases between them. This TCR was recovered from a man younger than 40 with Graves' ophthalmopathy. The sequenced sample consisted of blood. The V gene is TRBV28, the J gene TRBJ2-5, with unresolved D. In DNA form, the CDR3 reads TGTGCCAGCAGGGGAATCCTTATCAAGACCCAGTACTTC. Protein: CASRGILIKTQYF.